This T cell receptor (beta chain) was found in a study of T cells in lung cancer brain metastases. In the study overall: Between primary and metastasis resection, about 90% of the 20 patients were untreated.

Worth noting for this clone: Its antigen is still unknown.

Findings of the study overall: Most clones were lesion-specific, with limited overlap between paired lesions (Morisita roughly 0.21). Preoperative corticosteroid effects on brain metastasis T cell infiltration were not controlled.

TCRdb's copy holds only in-frame clones and misses some; the assay was immunoSEQ multiplex PCR. This sample carries 5,000 to 7,000 clones, 86% of them seen once, and the ten largest clones take 4.9%. Germline V CDR1 and CDR2: SGHRS, YFSETQ. This CDR3 has 14 amino acids. Trimming cost V 4 bases and J 2 bases, with 13 bases left between them. Resection was for synchronous oligometastatic disease or a late solitary brain metastasis recurrence. The source of this sequence is a man aged 45-60 years with non-small cell lung cancer. The sequenced sample was tumor tissue from the primary lung tumor. The chain has TRBV5-1 and TRBJ2-7; D not certain. DNA of the CDR3: TGCGCCAGCAGCATTGACCCGGACCCCTACGAGCAGTACTTC. As protein: CASSIDPDPYEQYF.